The 26 T cell receptor delta chains presented below share a single source sample, sequenced in a study of γδ T cells in repeated Plasmodium falciparum infection. TCRdb redid clone calling on the multiplex PCR reads using CATT. Among roughly 93,000 delta-chain clones, less than 1% were seen once, and the ten largest hold 7.5% to 10%. Flow sorting of PBMC yielded separate Vgamma9/Vdelta2+ and Vdelta2-negative gammadelta T cell populations for bulk repertoire analysis. Specimen: gamma-delta T cells from blood. The receptors come from a pool of human donors (malaria-infected and uninfected, not separated).

On this clone: TCRdb pairs this DNA with a much larger clone's protein that differs at residue 6, likely a read error; the protein shown was translated from the DNA. The rearrangement joins TRDV1 to TRDJ1; D gene ambiguous. The J gene was not available in TCRdb and was assigned here by matching the DNA to germline segments. Looked up from germline, CDR1 is TSWWSYY and CDR2 is QGS. The CDR3 is 12 residues long. The V end lost 1 base, the J end lost 8 bases, and 8 bases lay between the germline ends. The CDR3 nucleotides read TGTGCTCTTGGGGAACAGGGCCACAAACTCATCTTT. Translation: CALGEQGHKLIF.

This clone was recorded a few times. A read error likely explains this, since a far larger clone differs by one base. Other nucleotide sequences from this sample produce the same CDR3. No call exists for the J gene, whereas the V gene is TRDV2; the tabulated D call, TRDD3, remains unverified against the DNA. CDR1 is GEAIGNYY, CDR2 EKD, per germline. The CDR3 sequence is 21 residues long. CDR3: CACDPSYVSGGRQHDTDKLIF. In DNA, the CDR3 is TGTGCCTGTGACCCTTCCTACGTAAGTGGGGGCCGTCAACATGACACCGATAAACTCATCTTC.

As for this clone: Translating this DNA gives a protein that differs at residue 6 from the TCRdb one, which belongs to a much larger clone; a read error is likely, and the protein shown is this translation. The J gene is TRDJ1, the V gene TRDV2; TRDD2 might be the D (8 bases). TCRdb supplies no J gene; here it was assigned by aligning the nucleotide sequence to germline. V was shortened by 3 bases and J by 6 bases, with 28 bases between the two germline ends. Germline V gene sequence: CDR1 GEAIGNYY, CDR2 EKD. This CDR3 comprises 18 residues. The CDR3 nucleotides are TGTGCCTGTGACCCGGGCCTTCCTAGCCGTGCTGGGGGTTATAAACTCATCTTT. Protein product: CACDPGLPSRAGGYKLIF.

Points on this clone: Only one base separates this from a far larger clonotype, so it likely reflects a read error. Other DNA sequences within the sample encode an identical CDR3. The chain recombines TRDV2 with TRDJ1; TRDD3 matches 7 bases. TCRdb is silent on the J gene; assignment here came from matching the DNA to germline. The CDR3 spans 18 residues. The germline CDR1 and CDR2 sequences are GEAIGNYY and EKD. The CDR3 DNA follows: TGTGCTTGTGACCAAAATGGCCCAACTGGGGTGGACACCGATAAACTCATCTTT. This encodes CACDQNGPTGVDTDKLIF.

The sample holds a few counts of this clone. The protein TCRdb lists belongs to a much larger clone and differs from this DNA's translation at residue 13, which points to a read error; the protein shown is made from the DNA. The chain has TRDV2 and TRDJ1; TRDD3 matches at 13 bases. TCRdb does not report a J gene; here it was assigned by matching the DNA to germline references. V was clipped by 0 bases and J by 5 bases; unmatched bases: 14. The germline gives CDR1 GEAIGNYY, CDR2 EKD. This CDR3 has 19 amino acids. The chain's CDR3 is CACDTLTDWGIRPTDKLIF. In DNA form, the CDR3 reads TGTGCCTGTGACACCCTTACCGACTGGGGGATACGACCCACAGATAAACTCATCTTT.

With regard to this clone: The protein TCRdb gives is from a much larger clone and does not agree with this DNA's translation at residue 3, likely a read error; the protein shown here comes from the DNA. This sequence joins TRDV2 and TRDJ3, with 9 bases fitting TRDD3. The J gene, left out of TCRdb, was set here by checking the DNA against germline. Germline V gives CDR1 GEAIGNYY, CDR2 EKD. The CDR3 sequence is 19 residues long. CDR3 coding DNA: TGTGCCCGTGACACCCTACTGGGGGAGAGCTCCTGGGACACCCGACAGATGTTTTTC. Amino acids: CARDTLLGESSWDTRQMFF.

About this clone itself: Possible read error: a much larger clone is one base away. The same CDR3 also results from other DNA sequences found in this sample. The chain has TRDV1 and TRDJ2; D is perhaps TRDD3 (6 bases). Assignment of the J gene here rests on matching the DNA to germline, because TCRdb gives none. V gave up 0 bases and J gave up 0 bases, with 62 bases separating them. The germline CDR1 and CDR2 sequences are TSWWSYY and QGS. The CDR3 has 34 amino acids. The DNA of the CDR3 is TGTGCTCTTGGGGAACTGACAATTAAGGATTCTCTGGGGATGTATAGCAAGGTTTTTCGTAATGATGCCTGTGGTGGTGCTTTGACAGCACAACTCTTCTTT. It encodes CALGELTIKDSLGMYSKVFRNDACGGALTAQLFF.

This clone was observed a handful of times. For this DNA, TCRdb reports the protein of a much larger clone, which diverges at residues 9 and 11, most likely from a read error; the protein presented here is translated directly from the DNA. The chain employs TRDV1 and TRDJ1; 8 bases are a match to TRDD3. V was pared by 4 bases and J by 3 bases, with 28 bases of the junction left unmatched. Germline V lookup: CDR1 TSWWSYY, CDR2 QGS. CDR3 length equals 22 residues. This CDR3 reads CALGVFNNVLSWGTPSADKLIF. The CDR3 region has the DNA TGTGCTCTTGGGGTCTTCAATAATGTTCTAAGCTGGGGGACACCATCAGCCGATAAACTCATCTTT.

This clone came up a few times. This probably arose from a read error, given a far larger clone one base away. Other nucleotide sequences from this sample produce the same CDR3. V and J are TRDV1 and TRDJ1; D call uncertain. No J gene was available from TCRdb, and it was assigned here by a germline match of the DNA. The CDR3 is 18 residues long. CDR1 and CDR2 from the germline V gene are TSWWSYY and QGS. Written as DNA, the CDR3 is TGCGCTCTTGGGTTCACCTCCGTACATACTTATATCACCGATAAACTCATCTTT. As protein: CALGFTSVHTYITDKLIF.

Worth noting for this clone: For this DNA, TCRdb reports the protein of a much larger clone, which diverges at residue 6, most likely from a read error; the protein presented here is translated directly from the DNA. J is TRDJ1 and V is TRDV1; D may match TRDD2 or TRDD3 (6 bases each). V gave up 2 bases and J gave up 0 bases, with 31 bases separating them. The CDR3 has 22 amino acids. CDR1 is TSWWSYY, CDR2 QGS, per germline. The CDR3 region is CALGESISPTTSLGTDTDKLIF. The CDR3 DNA reads as TGTGCTCTTGGGGAATCCATATCTCCTACGACTTCCCTGGGGACCGACACCGATAAACTCATCTTT.

As concerns this clone: It differs at one base from a far larger clone, so likely a read error. The same CDR3 also results from other DNA sequences found in this sample. The V call is TRDV1, the J call TRDJ1; a possible D gene is TRDD3 (5 bases). The J gene was missing in TCRdb and was found by matching the end of the DNA to germline. This CDR3 is built from 16 residues. Germline assignment: CDR1 TSWWSYY and CDR2 QGS. The CDR3 DNA follows: TGTGCCCTTGGGGAACTACGGGTCAGGGAAGAGGACAAACTCATCTTT. This sequence encodes CALGELRVREEDKLIF.

Worth noting for this clone: The TCRdb record carries a much larger clone's protein, which differs from this DNA's translation at residue 8; a read error is the likely cause, and the protein listed here is the DNA translation. The rearrangement links TRDV1 to TRDJ1; D call uncertain. The J gene was missing in TCRdb and was found by matching the end of the DNA to germline. This CDR3 has 12 amino acids. CDR1 is TSWWSYY and CDR2 is QGS in the germline V gene. Trimming pared 1 base from V and 9 bases from J, leaving 9 bases between. CDR3 DNA sequence: TGTGCTCTTGGGGAACCCCGAAGCGAACTCATCTTT. Protein product: CALGEPRSELIF.

This clone was seen ten or more times. The protein that TCRdb holds for this DNA derives from a much larger clone and differs from the translated DNA at residue 9, which likely indicates a read error; the protein shown here is translated from the DNA. This chain joins TRDV2 and TRDJ1; the match to TRDD3 covers 12 bases. After removal of 1 base from V and 0 bases from J, the junction contained 11 bases not matched to a gene. The V gene's germline CDR1 is GEAIGNYY and CDR2 EKD. The CDR3 has 19 amino acids. CDR3 in DNA: TGTGCCTGTGACACGCTGGGGGATACGGAACCTAATTACACCGATAAACTCATCTTT. This codes for CACDTLGDTEPNYTDKLIF.

Regarding this clone: One base separates it from a far larger clone, so it is likely a read error. The same CDR3 is also encoded by other DNA sequences in this sample. The chain joins TRDV1 to TRDJ1; D possibly matches TRDD2 or TRDD3 (7 bases each). As TCRdb names no J gene, one was assigned here on the basis of a DNA match to germline. CDR3 length: 19 amino acids. Trimming took off 3 bases at V and 2 bases at J, with 25 bases between the two ends. The germline V gene encodes CDR1 TSWWSYY and CDR2 QGS. The CDR3 coding sequence is TGTGCTCTTGGGGATCCATTCCTACGTAGGTGGGGGAGAACCGATAAACTCATCTTT. Encoded protein: CALGDPFLRRWGRTDKLIF.

Note on this clone: This DNA's translation differs at residue 4 from TCRdb's protein, which comes from a much larger clone; a read error is likely, and the protein shown is translated from the DNA. The chain links TRDV2 to TRDJ1, with 8 bases aligning to TRDD3. In the absence of a J gene in TCRdb, the DNA was matched to germline to assign it here. The CDR3 extends over 19 amino acids. Per germline, CDR1 GEAIGNYY and CDR2 EKD. The DNA for the CDR3 is TGTGCCTGTAACACCGACTACTGGGGGGCCGGGCCTTACACCGATAAACTCATCTTT. Amino acids: CACNTDYWGAGPYTDKLIF.

This clone was found a few times. TCRdb attributes to this sequence the protein of a much larger clone, which differs from the DNA translation at residue 13; a read error is likely, and the protein displayed is translated from the DNA. CDR3 loop: CACDPLLGDTTDELIF. CDR3 in DNA: TGTGCCTGTGACCCATTACTGGGGGATACTACCGATGAACTCATCTTT. This chain joins TRDV2 and TRDJ1, with 12 bases fitting TRDD3. Because TCRdb records no J gene, it was assigned here through a match of the DNA to germline. CDR1 and CDR2 (germline): GEAIGNYY, EKD. The CDR3 spans 16 residues.

This clone has more than one count but fewer than ten. TCRdb's entry gives the protein of a much larger clone, which mismatches this DNA's translation at residue 8, likely from a read error; the protein reported here is translated from the DNA. The rearrangement links TRDV1 to TRDJ1, with 9 positions matching TRDD3. Since TCRdb gives no J gene, matching the DNA to germline was used here to assign it. The CDR3 has 19 amino acids. V lost 0 bases to trimming and J lost 2 bases; unmatched junction nucleotides: 13. The germline V gene encodes CDR1 TSWWSYY and CDR2 QGS. The CDR3 DNA is TGTGCTCTTGGGGAACTGTGGGGCTGGGGGATTTCGGGAACCGATAAACTCATCTTT. Translating gives CALGELWGWGISGTDKLIF.

This clone was seen a few times. This DNA's translation and the protein TCRdb lists, from a much larger clone, do not match at residue 13, likely due to a read error; the protein shown is translated from the DNA. The chain links TRDV1 to TRDJ1; 8 bases match TRDD3. Matching the DNA to germline supplied the J gene, which TCRdb does not give. The V and J ends lost 2 bases and 0 bases, in that order; junction bases with no gene match: 23. This CDR3 comprises 22 residues. Germline lookup yields CDR1 TSWWSYY and CDR2 QGS. This CDR3 reads CALGEISTSYWGVPPYTDKLIF. Here the CDR3 DNA reads TGTGCTCTTGGGGAAATTTCTACGTCCTACTGGGGGGTACCACCGTACACCGATAAACTCATCTTT.

This clone was counted at least ten times. A read error likely explains this, since a far larger clone differs by one base. The sample carries other DNA sequences with the same CDR3. Here the CDR3 DNA reads TGTGCTCTCGGGTCAATTCGAGGGTGGGGGGTCACCGATAAACTCATCTTT. As protein: CALGSIRGWGVTDKLIF. The chain joins TRDV1 to TRDJ1, with D possibly being TRDD3 (6 bases). Germline V CDR1 and CDR2: TSWWSYY, QGS. Trimming removed 9 bases from V and 1 base from J, with 24 bases in between. CDR3 size: 17 residues.

This clone was observed a few times. The mismatch at residue 4 between this DNA's translation and the TCRdb protein of a much larger clone likely reflects a read error; the protein shown is translated from the DNA. The rearrangement joins TRDV2 to TRDJ1; TRDD3 matches 11 bases. TCRdb gives no J gene; it was assigned here by matching the DNA to germline. CDR3 length equals 22 residues. CDR1 is GEAIGNYY, CDR2 EKD, per germline. CDR3: CACGTVVSLRLGDTRGTDKLIF. The CDR3 DNA follows: TGTGCCTGTGGCACCGTTGTTTCCTTACGTTTGGGGGATACGCGAGGAACCGATAAACTCATCTTT.

This clone has a count of ten or more. TCRdb pairs this DNA with a much larger clone's protein that differs at residue 4, likely a read error; the protein shown was translated from the DNA. J is TRDJ2 and V is TRDV2; D is perhaps TRDD3 (6 bases). Germline V gene sequence: CDR1 GEAIGNYY, CDR2 EKD. This CDR3 has 15 amino acids. In DNA, the CDR3 is TGTGCCTGTAACACCGTAGGGGGACGGACAGCACAACTCTTCTTT. Amino acid sequence: CACNTVGGRTAQLFF.

As concerns this clone: This DNA translates differently at residue 15 from the TCRdb protein, which is that of a much larger clone; a read error is likely, and the protein shown is the DNA's own translation. The chain employs TRDV2 and TRDJ3, with D tentatively TRDD3 (6 bases). TCRdb does not report a J gene; here it was assigned by matching the DNA to germline references. The germline gives CDR1 GEAIGNYY, CDR2 EKD. The CDR3 runs to 18 residues. CDR3 coding DNA: TGTGCCTGTGACACTACTGGGCAAAGCTCCTGGGACACCCGAAAGATGTTTTTC. Its protein is CACDTTGQSSWDTRKMFF.

Concerning this clone itself: TCRdb has a much larger clone's protein, which differs at residue 15 from the translation of this DNA, likely because of a read error; what is shown is the protein translated from the DNA. The chain employs TRDV2 and TRDJ2; 7 nucleotides match TRDD3. The CDR3 contains 17 residues. Germline V CDR1 and CDR2: GEAIGNYY, EKD. For the CDR3, the DNA is TGTGCCTGTGACACCGTGGGTGGGGGACCCTTAACAGCACAACCCTTCTTT. Its translation is CACDTVGGGPLTAQPFF.

Points on this clone: TCRdb has a much larger clone's protein, which differs at residue 3 from the translation of this DNA, likely because of a read error; what is shown is the protein translated from the DNA. This rearrangement joins TRDV2 to TRDJ1; a weak D match, TRDD2 (8 bases). Germline lookup yields CDR1 GEAIGNYY and CDR2 EKD. CDR3 length: 18 amino acids. The CDR3 reads CAYDPSLPSRAGGYKLIF. The DNA of the CDR3 is TGTGCCTATGACCCGAGCCTTCCTAGCCGTGCTGGGGGTTATAAACTCATCTTT.

To note about this clone: This probably arose from a read error, given a far larger clone one base away. Other DNA sequences in this specimen translate into the identical CDR3. This rearrangement joins TRDV2 to TRDJ1; possible D gene TRDD2, 5 bases. The J gene, left out of TCRdb, was set here by checking the DNA against germline. The germline CDR1 and CDR2 sequences are GEAIGNYY and EKD. The CDR3 sequence is 17 residues long. The CDR3 region has the DNA TGTGCCTGTGGCCCTAGTGGAACCTACTCCCGGACCGACAAACTCATCTTT. This gives the protein CACGPSGTYSRTDKLIF.

Concerning this clone: A far larger clone is only one base removed, so a read error is likely. Distinct nucleotide sequences in the sample also encode this CDR3. The V gene is TRDV1; the J gene was not called; the D call in the table, TRDD3, was not verified against the DNA. CDR3 length equals 21 residues. Per germline, CDR1 TSWWSYY and CDR2 QGS. The CDR3 coding sequence is TGTGCTCTTGGGGCAGTATTTCCTACGAGTTTTACTGGGGGATACGCTAAGAAGCTCATCTTT. This translates into CALGAVFPTSFTGGYAKKLIF.